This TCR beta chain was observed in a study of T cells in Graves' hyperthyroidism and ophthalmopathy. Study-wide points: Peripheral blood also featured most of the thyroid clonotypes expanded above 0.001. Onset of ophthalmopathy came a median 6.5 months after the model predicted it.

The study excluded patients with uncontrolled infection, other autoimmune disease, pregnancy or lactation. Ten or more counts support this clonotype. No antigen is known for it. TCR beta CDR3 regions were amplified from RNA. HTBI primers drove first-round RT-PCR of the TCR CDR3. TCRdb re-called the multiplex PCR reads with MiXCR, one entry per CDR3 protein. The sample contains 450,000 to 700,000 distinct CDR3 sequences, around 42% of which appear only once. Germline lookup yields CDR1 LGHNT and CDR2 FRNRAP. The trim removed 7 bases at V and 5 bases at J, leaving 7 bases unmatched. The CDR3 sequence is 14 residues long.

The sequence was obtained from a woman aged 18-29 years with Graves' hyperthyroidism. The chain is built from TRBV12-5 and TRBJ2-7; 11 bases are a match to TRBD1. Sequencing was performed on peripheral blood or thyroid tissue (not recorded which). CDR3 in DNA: TGTGCTAGTGCCGGCGGACAGGGGGCCAACGAGCAGTACTTC. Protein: CASAGGQGANEQYF. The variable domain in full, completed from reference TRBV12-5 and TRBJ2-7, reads DARVTQTPRHKVTEMGQEVTMRCQPILGHNTVFWYRQTMMQGLELLAYFRNRAPLDDSGMPKDRFSAEMPDATLATLKIQPSEPRDSAVYFCASAGGQGANEQYFGPGTRLTVT.